The 26 T cell receptor beta chains in this list originate from one sample, sequenced in a study of a mutant IDH1 vaccine in newly diagnosed glioma. The data were produced by immunoSEQ multiplex PCR, yet TCRdb's version contains in-frame clones alone and is incomplete. This sample has about 30,000 clones, with approximately 80% found just once. Time point: baseline, week 1 (first vaccination visit). Documented treatment: pre-vaccination baseline after standard-of-care therapy. The sample was PBMCs, taken from a glioma patient treated with radiotherapy, temozolomide or both. These receptors were collected from a man younger than 40 with glioma.

This clone has more than one count but fewer than ten. The chain combines TRBV7-2 with TRBJ1-2; 7 bases are shared with TRBD1. V trimming: 5 bases; J trimming: 8 bases; junction bases outside the gene matches: 8. The CDR3 loop spans 13 amino acids. Germline V gives CDR1 SGHTA, CDR2 FQGNSA. CDR3 nucleotides: TGTGCCAGCAGCCTCGGGACAGCAAGGGGCTACACCTTC. This codes for CASSLGTARGYTF.

The J gene is TRBJ1-1, the V gene TRBV15; TRBD1 agrees at 8 bases. The germline V gene encodes CDR1 LNHNV and CDR2 YYDKDF (reference sequence). The CDR3 has 13 amino acids. J lost 8 bases, V lost 2 bases, and 4 bases had no gene match. In DNA form, the CDR3 reads TGTGCCACCAGCAGAAACAACAGGGGGGAAGCTTTCTTT. Protein sequence: CATSRNNRGEAFF. The full variable domain, in which reference TRBV15 and TRBJ1-1 provide the parts outside the CDR3, is DAMVIQNPRYQVTQFGKPVTLSCSQTLNHNVMYWYQQKSSQAPKLLFHYYDKDFNNEADTPDNFQSRRPNTSFCFLDIRSPGLGDTAMYLCATSRNNRGEAFFGQGTRLTVV.

The chain carries TRBV5-1 and TRBJ2-2, with D perhaps being TRBD1 or TRBD2 (5 bases each). There are 14 residues in the CDR3. Germline lookup yields CDR1 SGHRS and CDR2 YFSETQ. V was trimmed by 4 bases and J by 4 bases, leaving 11 bases between them. CDR3 sequence (DNA): TGCGCCAGCAGCGTTTCGAGGGGCACCGGGGAGCTGTTTTTT. Translating gives CASSVSRGTGELFF.

J is TRBJ1-1 and V is TRBV5-6; TRBD1 aligns across 9 bases. V lost 1 base to trimming and J lost 1 base; unmatched junction nucleotides: 8. The CDR3 totals 17 residues. The germline V gene has CDR1 SGHDT and CDR2 YYEEEE. The CDR3 loop is CASSLWDRVVGNTEAFF. CDR3 in DNA: TGTGCCAGCAGCTTGTGGGACAGGGTAGTGGGGAACACTGAAGCTTTCTTT.

The genes are TRBV7-9 and TRBJ1-4; D gene ambiguous. There are 13 residues in the CDR3. CDR1 is SEHNR and CDR2 is FQNEAQ in the germline V gene (reference sequence). V was pared by 0 bases and J by 8 bases, with 7 bases between. The CDR3 DNA sequence: TGTGCCAGCAGCTTAGCTCCGTCGGAAAAACTGTTTTTT. Its protein product is CASSLAPSEKLFF.

The rearrangement links TRBV14 to TRBJ1-5, with 10 bases lining up with TRBD1. From germline, CDR1 is SGHDN and CDR2 FVKESK. The CDR3 covers 18 residues. J was trimmed by 4 bases and V by 6 bases; bases with no gene match: 15. This chain's CDR3 is CASRPLRQGALVNQPQHF. The CDR3 nucleotides read TGTGCCAGCAGGCCTCTCCGACAGGGGGCCTTGGTTAATCAGCCCCAGCATTTT.

This clone was counted a single time. The chain carries TRBV5-6 and TRBJ1-3, with 7 bases identical to TRBD1. CDR3 length: 15 residues. V lost 0 bases, J lost 4 bases, and 4 bases stayed unmatched. Germline V gives CDR1 SGHDT, CDR2 YYEEEE. The CDR3 sequence: CASSLVTGKGNTIYF. In DNA form, the CDR3 reads TGTGCCAGCAGCTTGGTGACAGGGAAGGGAAACACCATATATTTT.

The V gene is TRBV5-4, the J gene TRBJ2-7; no clear D. Trimming took off 0 bases at V and 5 bases at J, with 6 bases between the two ends. Germline CDR1 SGHNT, CDR2 YYREEE (reference sequence). The CDR3 runs to 12 residues. This CDR3 reads CASSLVPDEQYF. The CDR3 DNA follows: TGTGCCAGCAGCTTGGTGCCAGACGAGCAGTACTTC. The full variable domain, rest sourced from reference TRBV5-4 and TRBJ2-7, is ETGVTQSPTHLIKTRGQQVTLRCSSQSGHNTVSWYQQALGQGPQFIFQYYREEENGRGNFPPRFSGLQFPNYSSELNVNALELDDSALYLCASSLVPDEQYFGPGTRLTVT.

This clone was seen a few times. V and J are TRBV28 and TRBJ1-5, with unresolved D. The germline V gene has CDR1 MDHEN and CDR2 SYDVKM. This CDR3 is built from 15 residues. Trimming stripped 6 bases from V and 1 base from J, with 13 bases between. The CDR3 DNA follows: TGTGCCAGCAGCGTAGATAAATACAGCAATCAGCCCCAGCATTTT. This encodes CASSVDKYSNQPQHF.

V gene TRBV28 combines with J gene TRBJ2-2, with TRBD1 matching over 9 bases. The junction had 10 bases not matched to a gene; V was cut back by 6 bases and J by 5 bases. The CDR3 is 16 residues long. CDR1 is MDHEN, CDR2 SYDVKM, per germline. CDR3 nucleotides: TGTGCCAGCAGATCACCGGGACAGGGCTATACCGGGGAGCTGTTTTTT. Translating it yields CASRSPGQGYTGELFF.

The chain combines TRBV27 with TRBJ1-4, with a weak D call TRBD1 (6 bases). This CDR3 spans 16 amino acids. Germline assignment: CDR1 MNHEY and CDR2 SMNVEV (reference sequence). V was trimmed by 0 bases and J by 8 bases, leaving 16 bases between them. CDR3 sequence (DNA): TGTGCCAGCAGTTTATCGAAGGGCAGGGGTTGGGAAAAACTGTTTTTT. Translated: CASSLSKGRGWEKLFF.

The V gene is TRBV7-9, the J gene TRBJ1-6, with 9 bases lining up with TRBD1. Germline V CDR1 and CDR2: SEHNR, FQNEAQ (reference sequence). This CDR3 comprises 14 residues. V lost 5 bases, J lost 9 bases, and 5 bases stayed unmatched. CDR3: CASSPGQGGSPLHF. The CDR3 nucleotides read TGTGCCAGCAGCCCGGGACAGGGTGGTTCACCCCTCCACTTT.

This clone appeared a few times. This chain connects TRBV2 to TRBJ1-2; D gene uncertain. This CDR3 is built from 13 residues. In germline, CDR1 is SNHLY, CDR2 FYNNEI. The ends were cut back, 6 bases at V and 3 bases at J, with 11 bases in the middle. As DNA, the CDR3 is TGTGCCAGCAGAAGCGTTTTCGACTATGGCTACACCTTC. This sequence encodes CASRSVFDYGYTF.

This chain uses TRBV4-1 with TRBJ2-1, with TRBD1 matching over 7 bases. CDR1 is MGHRA and CDR2 is YSYEKL in the germline V gene. CDR3 length equals 19 residues. The junction had 16 bases not matched to a gene; V was cut back by 0 bases and J by 5 bases. Here the CDR3 DNA reads TGCGCCAGCAGCCAAGAGGGTTCAGGGCAGGGGGAGATCGACAATGAGCAGTTCTTC. It yields the protein CASSQEGSGQGEIDNEQFF.

The chain links TRBV10-3 to TRBJ1-1, with no clear D. From germline, CDR1 is ENHRY and CDR2 SYGVKD. V lost 2 bases to trimming and J lost 0 bases, with 7 bases between them. The CDR3 contains 14 residues. As DNA, the CDR3 is TGTGCCATCAGTGAGGCAGTACTGAACACTGAAGCTTTCTTT. It encodes CAISEAVLNTEAFF.

The chain uses TRBV13 and TRBJ2-7, with a possible D match to TRBD2 (5 bases). Trimming cost V 5 bases and J 6 bases, with 17 bases left between them. CDR1 is PRHDT and CDR2 is FYEKMQ in the germline V gene (reference sequence). The CDR3 has 14 residues. The CDR3 protein is CASSPRASSAEQYF. CDR3 sequence (DNA): TGTGCCAGCAGCCCCCGGGCCAGTAGCGCCGAGCAGTACTTC.

This clone was picked up one time. The genes are TRBV5-1 and TRBJ2-1, with 15 bases lining up with TRBD2. V shed 4 bases, J shed 4 bases, and the junction held 3 bases outside the gene matches. The CDR3 runs 16 residues. The germline V gene encodes CDR1 SGHRS and CDR2 YFSETQ. The CDR3 protein is CASSPGTSGRYNEQFF. CDR3 nucleotides: TGCGCCAGCAGCCCAGGGACTAGCGGGAGGTACAATGAGCAGTTCTTC.

The chain joins TRBV7-8 to TRBJ2-5; D gene uncertain. V lost 1 base and J 1 base, leaving 7 bases between the germline ends. CDR1 is SGHVS and CDR2 is FQNEAQ in the germline V gene. This CDR3 has 14 residues. The CDR3: CASSLVQIQETQYF. CDR3 coding DNA: TGTGCCAGCAGCTTAGTACAGATCCAAGAGACCCAGTACTTC. The full variable domain, its missing parts supplied by reference TRBV7-8 and TRBJ2-5, is GAGVSQSPRYKVAKRGQDVALRCDPISGHVSLFWYQQALGQGPEFLTYFQNEAQLDKSGLPSDRFFAERPEGSVSTLKIQRTQQEDSAVYLCASSLVQIQETQYFGPGTRLLVL.

The V gene is TRBV2, the J gene TRBJ2-5, with a weak D call TRBD2 (5 bases). Trimming took off 6 bases at V and 1 base at J, with 15 bases between the two ends. CDR1 is SNHLY and CDR2 is FYNNEI in the germline V gene. The CDR3 totals 15 residues. The CDR3 DNA sequence: TGTGCCAGCAGAGATATAAGCGGCGCCCAAGAGACCCAGTACTTC. Translating gives CASRDISGAQETQYF.

The rearrangement joins TRBV2 to TRBJ2-5; 7 nucleotides align to TRBD1. Per germline, CDR1 SNHLY and CDR2 FYNNEI. J was trimmed by 2 bases and V by 5 bases; bases with no gene match: 5. The CDR3 length is 14 residues. The CDR3 sequence: CASSLDREQETQYF. CDR3 sequence (DNA): TGTGCCAGCAGTCTAGACAGGGAACAAGAGACCCAGTACTTC.

The V gene is TRBV5-1, the J gene TRBJ2-5; a possible D gene is TRBD2 (6 bases). Germline V lookup: CDR1 SGHRS, CDR2 YFSETQ. Trimming removed 1 base from V and 1 base from J, with 14 bases in between. This CDR3 contains 16 residues. This CDR3 is CASSLWSGLSQETQYF. CDR3 DNA sequence: TGCGCCAGCAGCTTGTGGTCGGGACTCTCCCAAGAGACCCAGTACTTC.

The chain uses TRBV6-1 and TRBJ1-2, with 11 bases lining up with TRBD1. With V trimmed by 4 bases and J by 8 bases, 3 bases remained unmatched. This CDR3 is 13 amino acids long. Germline V gene data show CDR1 as MNHNS and CDR2 as SASEGT. The CDR3 nucleotides are TGTGCCAGCAGTGTGGACAGGGGGCCAGGCTACACCTTC. This codes for CASSVDRGPGYTF.

The chain recombines TRBV18 with TRBJ1-1, with unresolved D. The CDR3 is 15 residues long. Germline values: CDR1 KGHSH, CDR2 LQKENI. With 2 bases removed from V and 1 base from J, the gap between germline ends came to 11 bases. CDR3 sequence reads: CASSPRTAENTEAFF. The CDR3 nucleotides are TGTGCCAGCTCACCAAGGACGGCGGAGAACACTGAAGCTTTCTTT.

With regard to this clone: Other nucleotide sequences from this sample produce the same CDR3. This sequence joins TRBV19 and TRBJ1-1; TRBD1 matches 8 bases. After removal of 2 bases from V and 2 bases from J, the junction contained 1 base not matched to a gene. There are 14 residues in the CDR3. Germline V gene data show CDR1 as LNHDA and CDR2 as SQIVND (reference sequence). The CDR3 DNA follows: TGTGCCAGTAGTATAACAGGGGGAAACACTGAAGCTTTCTTT. Protein sequence: CASSITGGNTEAFF.

The chain combines TRBV9 with TRBJ2-7; 7 bases are a match to TRBD2. Germline trimming cut 2 bases from V and 3 bases from J; bases unmatched to any gene: 8. Germline V gene lookup returns CDR1 SGDLS and CDR2 YYNGEE. This CDR3 spans 15 amino acids. CDR3 residues: CASSVGARGIYEQYF. Written as DNA, the CDR3 is TGTGCCAGCAGCGTTGGTGCGCGGGGGATCTACGAGCAGTACTTC.

The rearrangement links TRBV5-1 to TRBJ1-1; no definite D call. In germline, CDR1 is SGHRS, CDR2 YFSETQ. Between the trimmed V and J ends, which lost 0 bases and 1 base, there was a span of 10 bases. This CDR3 spans 15 amino acids. The CDR3 DNA reads TGCGCCAGCAGCTTGGAAGTCTCGGGGAACACTGAAGCTTTCTTT. Translating gives CASSLEVSGNTEAFF.